This T cell receptor (beta chain) was captured in a study of blood T cell repertoires in COVID-19. Study members were between roughly 18 and 100 years old and lived in 24 US regions. This table comes from immunoSEQ multiplex PCR, and its TCRdb copy is limited to in-frame clones, with some not included. The table records under 450,000 clones, more than 70% of them present only once. Germline-derived CDR1 and CDR2 are SGHTA and FQGNSA. CDR3 length equals 16 residues. With V trimmed by 7 bases and J by 5 bases, 13 bases remained unmatched. The J gene is TRBJ2-3, the V gene TRBV7-2, with TRBD1 identical over 9 bases. The sequenced sample was PBMCs or T cells enriched from blood (not recorded which). The receptor was derived from a young man who had recovered from COVID-19. The DNA for the CDR3 is TGTGCCAGCAACCAGCGGGACAGGGTTTTCGGAGATACGCAGTATTTT. It specifies CASNQRDRVFGDTQYF.